This TCR beta chain was identified in a study of sequential checkpoint blockade in melanoma. Study-level information: Maintenance nivolumab came after either treatment sequence. Matched biopsies came pretreatment and at week 13 for twenty-two patients.

Germline V gene data show CDR1 as MNHGY and CDR2 as SAAAGT. The CDR3 length is 12 residues. The V gene lost 10 bases and the J gene lost 10 bases, with 19 bases spanning the gap. This clone was counted between two and nine times. Treatment reported: randomized to nivolumab then ipilimumab (arm A) or the reverse (arm B). Generated by immunoSEQ multiplex PCR, the TCRdb table keeps only in-frame clones and is missing some. The data contain about 11,000 clones, more than 25% of them seen just once; the ten biggest clones take up approximately 24%. The TCR originated in a human donor with melanoma. The starting material was tumor tissue (inferred from file names), obtained from a patient given nivolumab and ipilimumab in sequence. This chain joins TRBV6-8 and TRBJ1-2; perhaps TRBD1 as D (5 bases). The CDR3: CAITDSSRIYTF. In nucleotides, the CDR3 is TGTGCCATTACTGACAGTAGCAGAATCTACACCTTC.